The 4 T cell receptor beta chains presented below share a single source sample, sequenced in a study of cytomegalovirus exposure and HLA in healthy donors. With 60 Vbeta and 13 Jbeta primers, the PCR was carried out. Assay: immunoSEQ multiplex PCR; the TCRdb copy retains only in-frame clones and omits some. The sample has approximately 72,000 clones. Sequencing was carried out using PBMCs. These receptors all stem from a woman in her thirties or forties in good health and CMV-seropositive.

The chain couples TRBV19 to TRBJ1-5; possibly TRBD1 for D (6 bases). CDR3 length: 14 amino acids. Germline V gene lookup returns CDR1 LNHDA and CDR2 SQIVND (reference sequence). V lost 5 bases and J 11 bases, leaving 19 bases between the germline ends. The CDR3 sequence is CASSFGQREGTQHF. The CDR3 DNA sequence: TGTGCCAGTAGTTTTGGACAGCGCGAGGGGACCCAGCATTTT.

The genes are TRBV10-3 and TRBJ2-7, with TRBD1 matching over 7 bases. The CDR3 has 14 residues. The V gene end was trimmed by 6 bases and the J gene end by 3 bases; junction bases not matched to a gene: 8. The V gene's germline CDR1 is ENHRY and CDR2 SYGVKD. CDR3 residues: CAIRDPGQNYEQYF. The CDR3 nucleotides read TGTGCCATCAGGGACCCGGGACAGAACTACGAGCAGTACTTC.

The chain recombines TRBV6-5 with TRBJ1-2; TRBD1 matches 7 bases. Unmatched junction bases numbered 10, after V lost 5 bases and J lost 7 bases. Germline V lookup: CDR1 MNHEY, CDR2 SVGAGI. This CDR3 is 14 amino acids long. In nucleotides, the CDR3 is TGTGCCAGCAGTGAGACGAGACAGGGTCTTGGCTACACCTTC. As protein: CASSETRQGLGYTF.

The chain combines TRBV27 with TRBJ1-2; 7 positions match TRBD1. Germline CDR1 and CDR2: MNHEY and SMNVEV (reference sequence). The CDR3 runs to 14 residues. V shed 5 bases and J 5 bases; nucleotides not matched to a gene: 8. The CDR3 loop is CASSPQKTGYGYTF. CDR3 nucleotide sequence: TGTGCCAGCAGTCCCCAAAAGACAGGGTATGGCTACACCTTC.